This T cell receptor beta chain came from a study of blood T cell repertoires in COVID-19. Across the whole study: Acute and convalescent COVID-19 samples came from the United States, Italy and Spain. Sample material is recorded as cDNA or gDNA derived from T cells, B-cell-depleted T cells, or PBMCs.

Profiling relied on immunoSEQ multiplex PCR, and the TCRdb table lists in-frame clones only, not all of them. The profile shows 200,000 to 300,000 clones, less than 90% of them singletons. The CDR3 contains 16 residues. Germline V gene lookup returns CDR1 KGHSH and CDR2 LQKENI. The ends were cut back, 4 bases at V and 0 bases at J, with 13 bases in the middle. The TCR originated in a man in his fifties or sixties with acute or convalescent COVID-19. Sequenced material: peripheral blood. This chain links TRBV18 with TRBJ2-1; D is perhaps TRBD2 (6 bases). The CDR3, as DNA: TGTGCCAGCTCACTTCAGGAGGGGCGCTCCTACAATGAGCAGTTCTTC. As protein: CASSLQEGRSYNEQFF.